This section outlines one T cell receptor (beta chain) sequence together with its context. Its specificity is not known. V was cut by 3 bases and J by 7 bases, with 20 bases left in between. CDR3 size: 16 residues. Germline V gene sequence: CDR1 SGHRS, CDR2 YFSETQ. These data originate in a study of cytomegalovirus exposure and HLA in healthy donors. Study-wide points: In vitro experiments confirmed that a few CMV-associated chains were specific for CMV antigens. A later analysis found that most CMV-associated TCR beta chains appeared HLA-restricted. Altogether, about 160 TCR beta chains were recorded as cytomegalovirus-associated.

The PCR used 60 Vbeta and 13 Jbeta primers. TCRdb keeps only in-frame clones here, not all; method: immunoSEQ multiplex PCR. The sample carries 130,000 or so clones, roughly 88% recorded once. This sequence joins TRBV5-1 and TRBJ2-1, with D possibly TRBD1 on 5 matching bases. The sequence came from a middle-aged woman in good health and CMV-seronegative. The sequencing sample was made of PBMCs. The CDR3 sequence is CASSSELQGLGNEQFF. The CDR3 nucleotides are TGCGCCAGCAGCTCGGAATTGCAGGGTCTGGGTAATGAGCAGTTCTTC.